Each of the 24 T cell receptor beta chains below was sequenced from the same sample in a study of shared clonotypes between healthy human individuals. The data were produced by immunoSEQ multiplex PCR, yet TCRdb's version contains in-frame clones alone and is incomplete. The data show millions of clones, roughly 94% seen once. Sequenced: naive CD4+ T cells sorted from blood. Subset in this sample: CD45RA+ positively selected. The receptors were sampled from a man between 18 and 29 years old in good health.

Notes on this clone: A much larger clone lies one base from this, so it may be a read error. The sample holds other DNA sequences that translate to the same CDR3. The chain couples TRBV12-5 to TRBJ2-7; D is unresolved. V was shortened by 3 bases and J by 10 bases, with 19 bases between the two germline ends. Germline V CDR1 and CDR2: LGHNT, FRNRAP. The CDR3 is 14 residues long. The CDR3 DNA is TGTGCTAGTGGTTTAGACCCAGTGATGGGCACTCAGTACTTC. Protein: CASGLDPVMGTQYF.

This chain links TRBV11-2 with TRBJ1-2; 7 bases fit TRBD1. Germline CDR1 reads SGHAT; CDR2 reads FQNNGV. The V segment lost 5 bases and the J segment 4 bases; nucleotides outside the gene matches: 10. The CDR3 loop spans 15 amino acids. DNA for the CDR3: TGTGCCAGCAGCCCGGGACAGTCTCAGATCTATGGCTACACCTTC. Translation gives CASSPGQSQIYGYTF. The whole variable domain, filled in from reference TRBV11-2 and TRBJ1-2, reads EAGVAQSPRYKIIEKRQSVAFWCNPISGHATLYWYQQILGQGPKLLIQFQNNGVVDDSQLPKDRFSAERLKGVDSTLKIQPAKLEDSAVYLCASSPGQSQIYGYTFGSGTRLTVV.

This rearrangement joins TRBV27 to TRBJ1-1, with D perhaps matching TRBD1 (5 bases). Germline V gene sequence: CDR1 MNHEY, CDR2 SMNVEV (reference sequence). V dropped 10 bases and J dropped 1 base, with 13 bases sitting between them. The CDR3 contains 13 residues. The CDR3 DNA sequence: TGTGCCACCGGAAGGGACGGGAACACTGAAGCTTTCTTT. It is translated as CATGRDGNTEAFF.

The chain's CDR3 is CASTPPGGGETQYF. The CDR3 DNA follows: TGTGCCAGCACCCCCCCGGGGGGAGGAGAGACCCAGTACTTC. The chain couples TRBV6-5 to TRBJ2-5; 7 nucleotides agree with TRBD2. J lost 4 bases, V lost 7 bases, and 9 bases had no gene match. The V gene's germline CDR1 is MNHEY and CDR2 SVGAGI. This CDR3 comprises 14 residues.

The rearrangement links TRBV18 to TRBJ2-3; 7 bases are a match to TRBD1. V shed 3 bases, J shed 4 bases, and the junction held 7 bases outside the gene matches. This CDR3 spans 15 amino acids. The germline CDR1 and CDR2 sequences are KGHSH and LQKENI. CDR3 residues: CASSPKTGSPDTQYF. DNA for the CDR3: TGTGCCAGCTCACCGAAGACAGGGTCCCCAGATACGCAGTATTTT.

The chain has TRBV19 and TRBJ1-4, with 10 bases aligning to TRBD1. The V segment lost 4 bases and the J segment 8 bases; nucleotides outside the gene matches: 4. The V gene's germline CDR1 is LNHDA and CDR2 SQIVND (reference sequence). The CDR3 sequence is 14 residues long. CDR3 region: CASSRQGAQEKLFF. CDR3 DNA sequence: TGTGCCAGTAGTAGACAGGGGGCACAAGAAAAACTGTTTTTT.

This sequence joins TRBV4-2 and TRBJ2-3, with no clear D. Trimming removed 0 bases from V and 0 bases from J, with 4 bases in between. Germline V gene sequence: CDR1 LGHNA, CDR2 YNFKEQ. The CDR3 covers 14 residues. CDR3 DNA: TGTGCCAGCAGCCAAGACCTGAGCACAGATACGCAGTATTTT. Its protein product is CASSQDLSTDTQYF.

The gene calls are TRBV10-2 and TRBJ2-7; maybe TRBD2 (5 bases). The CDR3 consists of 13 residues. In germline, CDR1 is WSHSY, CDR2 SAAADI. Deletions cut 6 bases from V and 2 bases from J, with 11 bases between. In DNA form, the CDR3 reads TGCGCCAGCAGAGCCAGCGGCGCCTACGAGCAGTACTTC. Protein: CASRASGAYEQYF.

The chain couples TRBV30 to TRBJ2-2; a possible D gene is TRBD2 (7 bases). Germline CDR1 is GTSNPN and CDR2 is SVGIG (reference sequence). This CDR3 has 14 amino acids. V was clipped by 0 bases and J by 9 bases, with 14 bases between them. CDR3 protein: CAWSVGGAGRELFF. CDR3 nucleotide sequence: TGTGCCTGGAGTGTGGGGGGGGCTGGCAGGGAGCTGTTTTTT.

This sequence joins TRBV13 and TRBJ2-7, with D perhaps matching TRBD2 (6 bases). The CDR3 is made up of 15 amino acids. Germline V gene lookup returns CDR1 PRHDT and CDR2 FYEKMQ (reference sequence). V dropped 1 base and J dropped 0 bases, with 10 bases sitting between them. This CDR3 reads CASSLAGLSSYEQYF. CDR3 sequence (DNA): TGTGCCAGCAGCTTAGCGGGACTGAGCTCCTACGAGCAGTACTTC.

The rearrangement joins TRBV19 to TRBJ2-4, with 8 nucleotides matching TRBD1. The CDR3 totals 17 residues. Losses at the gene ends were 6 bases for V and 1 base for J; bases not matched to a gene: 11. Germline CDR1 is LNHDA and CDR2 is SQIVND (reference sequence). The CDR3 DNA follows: TGTGCCAGTAGCACAACCTCCCAGGGGGCGGCCAAAAACATTCAGTACTTC. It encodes CASSTTSQGAAKNIQYF. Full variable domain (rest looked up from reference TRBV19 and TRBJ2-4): DGGITQSPKYLFRKEGQNVTLSCEQNLNHDAMYWYRQDPGQGLRLIYYSQIVNDFQKGDIAEGYSVSREKKESFPLTVTSAQKNPTAFYLCASSTTSQGAAKNIQYFGAGTRLSVL.

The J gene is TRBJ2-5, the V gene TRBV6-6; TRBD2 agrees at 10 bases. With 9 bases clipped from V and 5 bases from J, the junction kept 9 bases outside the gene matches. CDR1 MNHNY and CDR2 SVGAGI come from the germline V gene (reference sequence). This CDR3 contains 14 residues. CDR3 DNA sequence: TGTGCCAGTCAGAGCGGGAGGGTAGGTGAGACCCAGTACTTC. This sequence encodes CASQSGRVGETQYF.

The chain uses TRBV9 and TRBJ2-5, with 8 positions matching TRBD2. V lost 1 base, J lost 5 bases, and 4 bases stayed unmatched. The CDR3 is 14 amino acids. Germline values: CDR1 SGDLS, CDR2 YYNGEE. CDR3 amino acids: CASSVRGGGETQYF. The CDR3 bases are TGTGCCAGCAGCGTAAGAGGCGGGGGGGAGACCCAGTACTTC.

The CDR3 sequence is CASSFGPGEQYF. DNA of the CDR3: TGCGCCAGCAGCTTTGGACCCGGCGAGCAGTACTTC. This chain joins TRBV4-1 and TRBJ2-7, with D uncertain. The CDR3 extends over 12 amino acids. From germline, CDR1 is MGHRA and CDR2 YSYEKL. With 5 bases removed from V and 6 bases from J, the gap between germline ends came to 11 bases.

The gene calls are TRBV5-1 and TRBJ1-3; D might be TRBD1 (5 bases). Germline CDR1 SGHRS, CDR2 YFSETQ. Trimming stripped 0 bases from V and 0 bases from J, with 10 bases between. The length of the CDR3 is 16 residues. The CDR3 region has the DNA TGCGCCAGCAGCTTGGCAGGGATGAGCTCTGGAAACACCATATATTTT. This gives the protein CASSLAGMSSGNTIYF.

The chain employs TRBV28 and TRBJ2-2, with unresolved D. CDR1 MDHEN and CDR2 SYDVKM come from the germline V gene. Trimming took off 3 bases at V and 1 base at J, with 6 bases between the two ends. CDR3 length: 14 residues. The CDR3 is CASSFAENTGELFF. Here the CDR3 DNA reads TGTGCCAGCAGTTTTGCGGAGAACACCGGGGAGCTGTTTTTT.

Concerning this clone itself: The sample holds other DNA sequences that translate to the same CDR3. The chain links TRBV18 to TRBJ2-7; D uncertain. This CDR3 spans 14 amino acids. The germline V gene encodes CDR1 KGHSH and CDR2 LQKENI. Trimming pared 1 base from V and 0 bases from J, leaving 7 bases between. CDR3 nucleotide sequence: TGTGCCAGCTCACCACGTGATGTCTCCTACGAGCAGTACTTC. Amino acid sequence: CASSPRDVSYEQYF.

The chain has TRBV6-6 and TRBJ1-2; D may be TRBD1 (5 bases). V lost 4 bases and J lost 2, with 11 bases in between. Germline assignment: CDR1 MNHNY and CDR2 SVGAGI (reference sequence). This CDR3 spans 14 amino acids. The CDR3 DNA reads TGTGCCAGCAGTTGGGGGGACCTGAACTATGGCTACACCTTC. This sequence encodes CASSWGDLNYGYTF.

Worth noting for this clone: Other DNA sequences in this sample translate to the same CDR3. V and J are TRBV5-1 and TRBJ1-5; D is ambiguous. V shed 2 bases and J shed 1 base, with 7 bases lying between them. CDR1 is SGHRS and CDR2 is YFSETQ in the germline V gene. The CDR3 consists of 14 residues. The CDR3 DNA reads TGCGCCAGCAGCTTAGAGTCGAGCAATCAGCCCCAGCATTTT. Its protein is CASSLESSNQPQHF.

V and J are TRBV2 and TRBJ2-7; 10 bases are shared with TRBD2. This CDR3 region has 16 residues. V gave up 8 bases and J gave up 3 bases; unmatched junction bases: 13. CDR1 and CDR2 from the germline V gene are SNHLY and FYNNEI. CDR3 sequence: CASRLIPSGSIYEQYF. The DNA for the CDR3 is TGTGCCAGCCGTTTAATTCCTAGCGGGAGTATCTACGAGCAGTACTTC.

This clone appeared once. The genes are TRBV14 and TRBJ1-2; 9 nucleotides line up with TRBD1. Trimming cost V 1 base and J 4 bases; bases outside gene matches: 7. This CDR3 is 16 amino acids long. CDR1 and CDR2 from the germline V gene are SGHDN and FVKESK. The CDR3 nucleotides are TGTGCCAGCAGCCAAGCCGGGACAGGGTCTCGCTATGGCTACACCTTC. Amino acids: CASSQAGTGSRYGYTF.

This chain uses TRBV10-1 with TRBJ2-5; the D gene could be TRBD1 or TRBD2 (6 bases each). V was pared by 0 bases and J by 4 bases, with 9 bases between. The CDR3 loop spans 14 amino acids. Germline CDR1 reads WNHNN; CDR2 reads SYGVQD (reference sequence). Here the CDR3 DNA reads TGCGCCAGCAGTGAGTCCGGGGGCCTAGAGACCCAGTACTTC. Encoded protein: CASSESGGLETQYF.

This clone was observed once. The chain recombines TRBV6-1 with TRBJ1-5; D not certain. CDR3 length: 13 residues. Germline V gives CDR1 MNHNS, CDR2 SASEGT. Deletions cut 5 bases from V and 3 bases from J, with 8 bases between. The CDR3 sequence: CASSKHDNQPQHF. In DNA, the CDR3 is TGTGCCAGCAGTAAACACGACAATCAGCCCCAGCATTTT.

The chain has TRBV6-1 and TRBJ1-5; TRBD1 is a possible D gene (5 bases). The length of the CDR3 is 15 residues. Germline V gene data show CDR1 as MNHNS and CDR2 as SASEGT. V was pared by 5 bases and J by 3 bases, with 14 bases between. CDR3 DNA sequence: TGTGCCAGCAGTCCACCAGGGACCCACAATCAGCCCCAGCATTTT. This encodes CASSPPGTHNQPQHF.